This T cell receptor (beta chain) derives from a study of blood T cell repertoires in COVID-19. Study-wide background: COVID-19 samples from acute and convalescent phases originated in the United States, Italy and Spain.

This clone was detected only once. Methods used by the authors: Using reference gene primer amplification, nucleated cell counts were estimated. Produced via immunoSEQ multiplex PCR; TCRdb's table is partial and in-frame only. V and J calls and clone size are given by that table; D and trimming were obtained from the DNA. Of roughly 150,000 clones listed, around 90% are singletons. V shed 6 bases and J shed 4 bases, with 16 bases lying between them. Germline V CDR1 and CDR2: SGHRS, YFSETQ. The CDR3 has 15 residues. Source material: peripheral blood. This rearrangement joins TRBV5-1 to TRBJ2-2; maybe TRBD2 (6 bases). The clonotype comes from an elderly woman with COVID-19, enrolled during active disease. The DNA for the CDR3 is TGCGCCAGCAATTTTGGAGGGATTTTCACCGGGGAGCTGTTTTTT. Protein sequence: CASNFGGIFTGELFF.